The subject of this entry is one T cell receptor beta chain. The method was immunoSEQ multiplex PCR; TCRdb's version includes in-frame clones alone and lacks a portion of them. The table lists about 1,500,000 clones, roughly 96% of them singletons. This record belongs to a study of shared clonotypes between healthy human individuals. With V trimmed by 2 bases and J by 8 bases, 11 bases remained unmatched. CDR3 length: 16 amino acids. Germline-derived CDR1 and CDR2 are ENHRY and SYGVKD. The chain links TRBV10-3 to TRBJ1-2, with 10 bases fitting TRBD1. The sequence was obtained from a young man in good health. The sequencing sample was made of naive CD4+ T cells sorted from blood. Subset described: CD45RA+ positively selected. DNA for the CDR3: TGTGCCATCAGTGAGGACAGGGGGCCGGGTTCGTTGGGCTACACCTTC. Amino acid sequence: CAISEDRGPGSLGYTF.